The 20 T cell receptor beta chains below come from one sample, sequenced in a study of blood T cell repertoires in COVID-19. Libraries were prepared by immunoSEQ multiplex PCR; TCRdb keeps only in-frame clonotypes and omits some of them. The sample contains about 74,000 clones, more than 85% of which appear only once. Sequencing was performed on peripheral blood. Receptors were obtained from an older woman with active COVID-19.

This clone was counted once. The J gene is TRBJ1-4, the V gene TRBV3-1 (or the pseudogene TRBV3-2); D perhaps matches TRBD1 (6 bases). Germline lookup yields CDR1 LGHDT and CDR2 YNNKEL (reference sequence). The CDR3 length is 15 residues. Trimming removed 5 bases from V and 5 bases from J, with 15 bases in between. In nucleotides, the CDR3 is TGTGCCAGCAGCGCCGGGGGGGGCGTGAATGAAAAACTGTTTTTT. This gives the protein CASSAGGGVNEKLFF.

CDR3 protein: CASSLGGTGGVGANVNTEAFF. The CDR3 DNA reads TGCGCCAGCAGCTTGGGAGGGACAGGGGGCGTAGGGGCAAATGTGAACACTGAAGCTTTCTTT. This chain links TRBV5-1 with TRBJ1-1; 12 nucleotides line up with TRBD1. Unmatched junction bases numbered 15, after V lost 0 bases and J lost 0 bases. The CDR3 is 21 residues long. Germline values: CDR1 SGHRS, CDR2 YFSETQ.

This clone came up a few times. This chain links TRBV19 with TRBJ1-5, with D maybe TRBD1 (6 bases). The CDR3 spans 16 residues. V shed 3 bases and J shed 0 bases, with 12 bases lying between them. Germline V gives CDR1 LNHDA, CDR2 SQIVND (reference sequence). This CDR3 reads CASSIHPGVSNQPQHF. The CDR3 nucleotides read TGTGCCAGTAGTATCCACCCAGGGGTTAGCAATCAGCCCCAGCATTTT.

The V gene is TRBV7-2, the J gene TRBJ2-5, with 14 bases fitting TRBD2. Germline CDR1 reads SGHTA; CDR2 reads FQGNSA. The V and J ends lost 6 bases and 4 bases, in that order; junction bases with no gene match: 4. The CDR3 length is 15 residues. Here the CDR3 reads CASRQTSGRAETQYF. In DNA, the CDR3 is TGTGCCAGCAGACAGACTAGCGGGAGGGCAGAGACCCAGTACTTC.

The chain couples TRBV4-1 to TRBJ2-7; TRBD2 agrees at 7 bases. CDR1 MGHRA and CDR2 YSYEKL come from the germline V gene. The trim removed 5 bases at V and 0 bases at J, leaving 22 bases unmatched. This CDR3 is built from 20 residues. The CDR3 nucleotides are TGCGCCAGCAGCGCCCGCTCGTCGGCGGCTAGCGGAACTAGCTCCTACGAGCAGTACTTC. Protein: CASSARSSAASGTSSYEQYF.

The gene calls are TRBV18 and TRBJ1-3; possibly TRBD1 for D (6 bases). This CDR3 has 17 amino acids. Trimming removed 4 bases at V and 0 bases at J, with 16 bases between. Per germline, CDR1 KGHSH and CDR2 LQKENI. In DNA form, the CDR3 reads TGTGCCAGCTCACTCACCGGACAGAGTCCCTCTGGAAACACCATATATTTT. Protein sequence: CASSLTGQSPSGNTIYF.

The genes are TRBV7-8 and TRBJ2-1; a possible D gene is TRBD2 (5 bases). There are 14 residues in the CDR3. Germline CDR1 and CDR2: SGHVS and FQNEAQ. V dropped 0 bases and J dropped 9 bases, with 12 bases sitting between them. CDR3 protein: CASSLARAWGEQFF. The CDR3 region has the DNA TGTGCCAGCAGCTTAGCGAGGGCTTGGGGTGAGCAGTTCTTC.

The DNA for the CDR3 is TGTGCCAGCAGCCCTGATAGCGGGAGCACAGATACGCAGTATTTT. Amino acids: CASSPDSGSTDTQYF. The V gene is TRBV28, the J gene TRBJ2-3; 7 positions agree with TRBD2. Germline V gene lookup returns CDR1 MDHEN and CDR2 SYDVKM. There are 15 residues in the CDR3. Trimming removed 6 bases from V and 0 bases from J; junction bases left unmatched: 6.

The chain links TRBV6-5 to TRBJ2-2; the match to TRBD2 covers 16 bases. Germline values: CDR1 MNHEY, CDR2 SVGAGI. The CDR3 has 14 residues. With V trimmed by 11 bases and J by 6 bases, 3 bases remained unmatched. The CDR3 reads CAGGTSGRAGELFF. The CDR3 DNA reads as TGTGCCGGCGGGACTAGCGGGAGGGCCGGGGAGCTGTTTTTT.

The chain uses TRBV14 and TRBJ2-1, with TRBD2 identical over 14 bases. Germline V gene data show CDR1 as SGHDN and CDR2 as FVKESK. Losses at the gene ends were 5 bases for V and 10 bases for J; bases not matched to a gene: 10. This CDR3 contains 16 residues. CDR3 in DNA: TGTGCCAGCAGCTCTATCGGGACTAGCGGGAGCAAAGAGCAGTTCTTC. It codes for CASSSIGTSGSKEQFF.

The chain combines TRBV5-1 with TRBJ1-1, with D uncertain. V lost 5 bases to trimming and J lost 4 bases, with 18 bases between them. The CDR3 is 15 amino acids. Germline loops: CDR1 SGHRS, CDR2 YFSETQ. CDR3 coding DNA: TGCGCCAGCAGTCCGGGTACCCAGATTACCACTGAAGCTTTCTTT. Translating it yields CASSPGTQITTEAFF.

CDR3 DNA: TGTGCCAGCAGCCAGGACAGGTCCACGGATGAGCAGTTCTTC. This encodes CASSQDRSTDEQFF. The chain links TRBV7-9 to TRBJ2-1; the match to TRBD1 covers 7 bases. CDR1 and CDR2 from the germline V gene are SEHNR and FQNEAQ (reference sequence). The CDR3 contains 14 residues. V trimming: 5 bases; J trimming: 8 bases; junction bases outside the gene matches: 9. The variable domain in full, with the rest retrieved from reference TRBV7-9 and TRBJ2-1, is DTGVSQNPRHKITKRGQNVTFRCDPISEHNRLYWYRQTLGQGPEFLTYFQNEAQLEKSRLLSDRFSAERPKGSFSTLEIQRTEQGDSAMYLCASSQDRSTDEQFFGPGTRLTVL.

This chain connects TRBV24-1 to TRBJ1-2, with 7 bases fitting TRBD1. Trimming cost V 10 bases and J 4 bases; bases outside gene matches: 5. In germline, CDR1 is KGHDR, CDR2 SFDVKD. CDR3 length: 12 amino acids. DNA of the CDR3: TGTGCCACAGGGGGCCGGCTCTATGGCTACACCTTC. Protein: CATGGRLYGYTF.

The V call is TRBV5-1, the J call TRBJ2-5, with D possibly TRBD2 on 6 matching bases. This CDR3 is 15 amino acids long. Germline V gives CDR1 SGHRS, CDR2 YFSETQ. The V end lost 2 bases, the J end lost 4 bases, and 15 bases lay between the germline ends. CDR3: CASSLTGAGSETQYF. Written as DNA, the CDR3 is TGCGCCAGCAGCTTAACGGGAGCTGGTTCAGAGACCCAGTACTTC.

This clone was detected a few times. The chain links TRBV7-8 to TRBJ1-6; 10 nucleotides align to TRBD1. Germline lookup yields CDR1 SGHVS and CDR2 FQNEAQ. This CDR3 is built from 15 residues. Trimming at V came to 1 base and at J to 8 bases, leaving 2 bases not matched to a gene. The CDR3 DNA is TGTGCCAGCAGCTTAGTTGGGACAGGGGATTCACCCCTCCACTTT. Its translation is CASSLVGTGDSPLHF.

V usage is TRBV2 and J usage is TRBJ2-3; 9 positions agree with TRBD2. Trimming at V came to 4 bases and at J to 1 base, leaving 3 bases not matched to a gene. Germline loops: CDR1 SNHLY, CDR2 FYNNEI. This CDR3 comprises 15 residues. CDR3 in DNA: TGTGCCAGCAGTGGGGGCGGGAGGGGCACAGATACGCAGTATTTT. Translated, it gives CASSGGGRGTDTQYF.

This chain connects TRBV2 to TRBJ2-1, with 8 bases identical to TRBD2. This CDR3 is 15 amino acids long. Germline V gene data show CDR1 as SNHLY and CDR2 as FYNNEI. Germline trimming cut 4 bases from V and 6 bases from J; bases unmatched to any gene: 8. DNA of the CDR3: TGTGCCAGCAGTGTAGGTGGGCTAGCGGGCAATGAGCAGTTCTTC. It codes for CASSVGGLAGNEQFF.

The rearrangement uses TRBV28 and TRBJ1-1; D gene unclear. The CDR3 runs to 12 residues. V was pared by 7 bases and J by 0 bases, with 6 bases between. Germline V lookup: CDR1 MDHEN, CDR2 SYDVKM. The CDR3 loop is CASIDMNTEAFF. CDR3 nucleotide sequence: TGTGCCAGCATTGACATGAACACTGAAGCTTTCTTT.

This sequence joins TRBV5-1 and TRBJ2-4, with 8 positions matching TRBD1. The CDR3 loop spans 14 amino acids. V lost 4 bases, J lost 6 bases, and 6 bases stayed unmatched. From germline, CDR1 is SGHRS and CDR2 YFSETQ. The CDR3 here is CASSATGGRNIQYF. In DNA, the CDR3 is TGCGCCAGCAGCGCCACAGGGGGTCGAAACATTCAGTACTTC.

The V call is TRBV7-8, the J call TRBJ1-2, with TRBD1 matching 8 bases. Germline loops: CDR1 SGHVS, CDR2 FQNEAQ. V shed 5 bases, J shed 5 bases, and the junction held 7 bases outside the gene matches. This CDR3 is built from 14 residues. The CDR3 region has the DNA TGTGCCAGCAGCCCGACGGACAGGGCTTATGGCTACACCTTC. Translated: CASSPTDRAYGYTF.